The 10 T cell receptor beta chains below all came from one sample that was sequenced in a study of blood T cell repertoires in COVID-19 (TCRdb year 2020). The library was built by means of the immunoSEQ multiplex PCR assay. Imported from immuneACCESS, the table was reduced by TCRdb to in-frame sequences with V and J called. These copies leave out some clones; in studies compared against another copy, an unresolved V gene accounts for under half, and the cause of the remainder is not known. The sample table lists 200,000 to 250,000 clones, roughly nine tenths of them with a count of one. The ten largest clonotypes hold 9.5% to 13% of the sample. Sample: peripheral blood. These receptors all come from a woman aged 45 to 65 with COVID-19, enrolled during active disease.

The V gene is TRBV30, the J gene TRBJ2-1; 9 bases match TRBD1. CDR1 and CDR2 from the germline V gene are GTSNPN and SVGIG (reference sequence). V shed 3 bases, J shed 0 bases, and the junction held 15 bases outside the gene matches. The CDR3 runs to 19 residues. The CDR3 reads CAWSLTGTGRRSSYNEQFF. CDR3 bases: TGTGCCTGGAGCCTTACCGGGACAGGGCGCCGCTCCTCCTACAATGAGCAGTTCTTC.

This chain joins TRBV19 and TRBJ2-7, with 11 positions matching TRBD1. This CDR3 is 16 amino acids long. Germline values: CDR1 LNHDA, CDR2 SQIVND (reference sequence). The J segment lost 6 bases and the V segment lost 0 bases, leaving 7 bases of the junction unmatched. This chain's CDR3 is CASSIDRTGGASEQYF. The CDR3 DNA reads TGTGCCAGTAGTATAGACAGGACAGGGGGCGCGTCCGAGCAGTACTTC.

V usage is TRBV9 and J usage is TRBJ1-2; maybe TRBD1 (5 bases). The CDR3 runs 12 residues. V lost 4 bases and J 7 bases, leaving 11 bases between the germline ends. Germline V gives CDR1 SGDLS, CDR2 YYNGEE. The CDR3: CASSQGLSGYTF. The CDR3, as DNA: TGTGCCAGCAGCCAGGGTCTAAGTGGCTACACCTTC. The whole variable domain, remainder taken from reference TRBV9 and TRBJ1-2, is DSGVTQTPKHLITATGQRVTLRCSPRSGDLSVYWYQQSLDQGLQFLIQYYNGEERAKGNILERFSAQQFPDLHSELNLSSLELGDSALYFCASSQGLSGYTFGSGTRLTVV.

The V and J genes are TRBV6-2 or TRBV6-3 and TRBJ1-4; no firm D call. V lost 2 bases and J 8 bases, leaving 9 bases between the germline ends. The CDR3 has 13 amino acids. Germline CDR1 MNHEY, CDR2 SVGEGT. In DNA form, the CDR3 reads TGTGCCAGCAGTTACGAGGGAGGGGAAAAACTGTTTTTT. The encoded protein is CASSYEGGEKLFF.

The chain recombines TRBV15 with TRBJ2-7; D is undetermined. Germline lookup yields CDR1 LNHNV and CDR2 YYDKDF (reference sequence). The CDR3 consists of 11 residues. With 5 bases removed from V and 2 bases from J, the gap between germline ends came to 4 bases. The CDR3 loop is CATSLTYEQYV. The CDR3 DNA reads as TGTGCCACCAGCCTAACCTACGAGCAGTACGTC.

V is TRBV4-1 and J is TRBJ2-7; TRBD2 matches 14 bases. The CDR3 extends over 15 amino acids. With 4 bases clipped from V and 3 bases from J, the junction kept 2 bases outside the gene matches. CDR1 and CDR2 (germline): MGHRA, YSYEKL. Here the CDR3 DNA reads TGCGCCAGCAGCCTCGGGACTAGCGGGGGCTACGAGCAGTACTTC. Protein: CASSLGTSGGYEQYF.

The gene calls are TRBV6-5 and TRBJ2-2; no definite D call. The CDR3 loop spans 14 amino acids. Trimming shortened V by 4 bases and J by 2 bases, and 8 bases separated the two germline ends. Looked up from germline, CDR1 is MNHEY and CDR2 is SVGAGI. CDR3 bases: TGTGCCAGCAGTTTGGCAGTTAACACCGGGGAGCTGTTTTTT. This codes for CASSLAVNTGELFF.

This clone occurred a few times. The chain couples TRBV7-2 to TRBJ2-1; possibly TRBD2 for D (5 bases). CDR1 and CDR2 (germline): SGHTA, FQGNSA. The CDR3 runs to 16 residues. The ends were cut back, 1 base at V and 8 bases at J, with 18 bases in the middle. The DNA of the CDR3 is TGTGCCAGCAGCTTAGGCTCGCGGGTCATCGTCCATGAGCAGTTCTTC. Its protein is CASSLGSRVIVHEQFF.

The chain uses TRBV5-1 and TRBJ2-1, with 7 bases aligning to TRBD2. Germline lookup yields CDR1 SGHRS and CDR2 YFSETQ. J gave up 8 bases and V 3 bases, and 14 bases lay outside the gene matches. The CDR3 is 16 residues long. CDR3 nucleotide sequence: TGCGCCAGCAGCTGGGACCCCTGGGGAGGGCGGGATGAGCAGTTCTTC. Protein product: CASSWDPWGGRDEQFF.

The V and J genes are TRBV18 and TRBJ2-3; 7 bases agree with TRBD1. Trimming removed 6 bases from V and 2 bases from J; junction bases left unmatched: 14. This CDR3 has 17 residues. The germline CDR1 and CDR2 sequences are KGHSH and LQKENI. The CDR3 nucleotides read TGTGCCAGCTCCCGCAGACAGGGTGACCTAGCCACAGATACGCAGTATTTT. It codes for CASSRRQGDLATDTQYF.